A single sample is the source of the 13 T cell receptor beta chains below, sequenced in a study of blood T cells in healthy people across ages. PCR was performed a second time for roughly 7 to 12 cycles using a sample-barcoded 5' primer and a J-beta primer mix. MiXCR, applied by TCRdb to the 5' RACE reads, yields one record per CDR3 protein. The repertoire holds hundreds of thousands of distinct CDR3 sequences, with 40% to 45% as singletons. The sequencing input was blood. These receptor sequences come from a man aged 80 or over in good health.

V and J are TRBV5-1 and TRBJ2-7, with 8 bases aligning to TRBD1. CDR3 size: 15 residues. V lost 0 bases and J lost 6; bases outside the gene matches: 8. Per the germline V gene, CDR1 is SGHRS and CDR2 is YFSETQ. CDR3 bases: TGCGCCAGCAGCTTGGCCGCTGGCAGGGGGCGCGAGCAGTACTTC. This codes for CASSLAAGRGREQYF.

Ten or more counts support this clonotype. V gene TRBV27 combines with J gene TRBJ2-5; no clear D gene. The V gene's germline CDR1 is MNHEY and CDR2 SMNVEV (reference sequence). This CDR3 contains 13 residues. The germline V and J ends were trimmed by 2 bases and 7 bases, with 11 bases remaining between them. The CDR3 DNA reads as TGTGCCAGCAGTTTAGGTGGAACGGGGACCCAGTACTTC. This gives the protein CASSLGGTGTQYF.

The chain recombines TRBV6-2 or TRBV6-3 with TRBJ2-7; D possibly corresponds to TRBD1 (6 bases). CDR3 length equals 12 residues. Trimming shortened V by 10 bases and J by 1 base, and 11 bases separated the two germline ends. From germline, CDR1 is MNHEY and CDR2 SVGEGT. CDR3 coding DNA: TGTGCCACCAAAGGACAGTCCTACGAGCAGTACTTC. Encoded protein: CATKGQSYEQYF.

The V and J genes are TRBV7-2 and TRBJ2-1; 11 bases are shared with TRBD2. V trimming: 1 base; J trimming: 6 bases; junction bases outside the gene matches: 14. CDR3 length: 19 amino acids. Germline CDR1 reads SGHTA; CDR2 reads FQGNSA. As DNA, the CDR3 is TGTGCCAGCAGCTTAGGTATGGCCGGGTCTAGCGGGGGGCGCAATGAGCAGTTCTTC. Protein product: CASSLGMAGSSGGRNEQFF.

With regard to this clonotype: A much larger clonotype is one base distant, so this may be a read error. The chain has TRBV28 and TRBJ1-2; D unresolved. V lost 5 bases and J lost 13, with 26 bases in between. This CDR3 has 15 residues. Germline loops: CDR1 MDHEN, CDR2 SYDVKM. The CDR3 DNA sequence: TGTGCCAGCAGTCCCACGACCCACACCACCTATGGCACCACCTTC. This sequence encodes CASSPTTHTTYGTTF.

The chain couples TRBV7-8 to TRBJ1-1; D remains unclear. Trimming cost V 2 bases and J 5 bases, with 15 bases left between them. Germline CDR1 and CDR2: SGHVS and FQNEAQ. The CDR3 has 15 amino acids. The chain's CDR3 is CASSLNSDRGTEAFF. The CDR3 DNA follows: TGTGCCAGCAGCTTAAATTCGGATAGAGGGACTGAAGCTTTCTTT. The full variable domain, its missing parts supplied by reference TRBV7-8 and TRBJ1-1, is GAGVSQSPRYKVAKRGQDVALRCDPISGHVSLFWYQQALGQGPEFLTYFQNEAQLDKSGLPSDRFFAERPEGSVSTLKIQRTQQEDSAVYLCASSLNSDRGTEAFFGQGTRLTVV.

The table lists this clonotype with a few counts. The rearrangement uses TRBV28 and TRBJ1-5; the D gene is possibly TRBD1 (5 bases). Germline CDR1 is MDHEN and CDR2 is SYDVKM. With 6 bases removed from V and 5 bases from J, the gap between germline ends came to 11 bases. The CDR3 length is 13 residues. CDR3 sequence reads: CASRRTGDQPQHF. The CDR3 coding sequence is TGTGCCAGCAGACGCACAGGCGATCAGCCCCAGCATTTT.

The CDR3 protein is CASSPDRSVNSPLHF. CDR3 DNA: TGTGCCAGCTCACCCGACAGATCGGTTAATTCACCCCTCCACTTT. This chain connects TRBV18 to TRBJ1-6; the D gene is possibly TRBD1 (5 bases). The CDR3 is 15 amino acids. Trimming stripped 3 bases from V and 6 bases from J, with 12 bases between. Germline assignment: CDR1 KGHSH and CDR2 LQKENI.

Turning to this clonotype: One junction end disagrees with the germline gene, perhaps due to a read error. CDR3 bases: TGTGCTAGCAGCGTAGCTGGAGGCTTTAATCAGCCCCAGCATTTT. Encoded protein: CASSVAGGFNQPQHF. The rearrangement uses TRBV9 and TRBJ1-5; D is uncertain. CDR1 SGDLS and CDR2 YYNGEE come from the germline V gene. The CDR3 consists of 15 residues. Full variable domain (missing parts from reference TRBV9 and TRBJ1-5): DSGVTQTPKHLITATGQRVTLRCSPRSGDLSVYWYQQSLDQGLQFLIQYYNGEERAKGNILERFSAQQFPDLHSELNLSSLELGDSALYFCASSVAGGFNQPQHFGDGTRLSIL.

The chain recombines TRBV28 with TRBJ1-3, with D perhaps TRBD1 (5 bases). The CDR3 consists of 15 residues. V was trimmed by 2 bases and J by 2 bases, leaving 10 bases between them. CDR1 is MDHEN and CDR2 is SYDVKM in the germline V gene. CDR3 amino acids: CASSLGGAAGNTIYF. In DNA, the CDR3 is TGTGCCAGCAGTTTAGGTGGGGCAGCTGGAAACACCATATATTTT.

With respect to this clonotype: The junction shows a germline mismatch at one end, possibly a read error. The genes are TRBV20-1 and TRBJ1-5; possibly TRBD1 for D (6 bases). This CDR3 has 13 residues. The germline CDR1 and CDR2 sequences are DFQATT and SNEGSKA (reference sequence). This chain's CDR3 is CGAEQGPNQPQHF. In nucleotides, the CDR3 is TGCGGTGCTGAACAGGGTCCCAATCAGCCCCAGCATTTT.

A remark on this clonotype: This may arise from a read error, as a much more abundant clone is one base away. The chain couples TRBV10-3 to TRBJ2-5; D possibly matches TRBD1 or TRBD2 (5 bases each). The CDR3 sequence is 15 residues long. In germline, CDR1 is ENHRY, CDR2 SYGVKD. V lost 6 bases, J lost 11 bases, and 25 bases lay in between. CDR3 bases: TGTGCCATCAGCCTAGCCTCGTCAAGGGGCAATGAGCAGTACTTC. Protein product: CAISLASSRGNEQYF.

The DNA for the CDR3 is TGCAGTGCTAGCGGATTTTCCTCCTACAATGAGCAGTTCTTC. As protein: CSASGFSSYNEQFF. V and J are TRBV20-1 and TRBJ2-1; D is unclear. This CDR3 has 14 residues. V lost 3 bases to trimming and J lost 0 bases, with 9 bases between them. From germline, CDR1 is DFQATT and CDR2 SNEGSKA (reference sequence).